The source of this T cell receptor (beta chain) is a study of long-term antiretroviral therapy in people with HIV. The wider study: The 2015 recommendation for immediate ART came about a decade after the earliest samples.

Overall study results and limits: All blood samples came from the years 2004 to 2017, possibly under older ART regimens. Diversity increased after ART yet remained lower than in transplant donor controls.

For this clone: Its antigen is unknown.

Samples were assayed with immunoSEQ v3.0 at survey level. Per sample, sequencing targeted roughly 40,000-55,000 T-cell genomes. Here immunoSEQ multiplex PCR was the method, and the copy in TCRdb shows in-frame clones only, minus some. The table records about 12,000 clones, roughly three quarters of them present only once. CDR3 size: 21 residues. Germline CDR1 reads LGHNA; CDR2 reads YSLEER. The trim removed 1 base at V and 0 bases at J, leaving 16 bases unmatched. The starting material was unsorted PBMCs, obtained 0.5 years before starting antiretroviral therapy. The receptor's source is a woman in her thirties or forties with HIV. The chain joins TRBV4-3 to TRBJ1-3; 9 bases agree with TRBD1. CDR3 amino acids: CASSQVYSVTGGINSGNTIYF. The CDR3 coding sequence is TGCGCCAGCAGCCAAGTGTATAGTGTAACAGGGGGCATTAACTCTGGAAACACCATATATTTT.